This note documents a single T cell receptor beta chain sequence. The data originate from a study of blood T cell repertoires in COVID-19. Study-wide background: COVID-19 samples, acute and convalescent, were from the United States, Italy and Spain. The cDNA or gDNA used as material had been derived from T cells, B-cell-depleted T cells, or PBMCs.

Looked up from germline, CDR1 is LGHDT and CDR2 is YNNKEL (reference sequence). Trimming removed 2 bases from V and 6 bases from J, with 7 bases in between. The CDR3 has 13 amino acids. Methods used by the authors: Amplification of reference gene primers provided the estimated nucleated cell counts. TCRdb's table, derived via immunoSEQ multiplex PCR, lists solely in-frame clones and lacks some. V and J calls plus clone size are reproduced from that table; the DNA served to infer D and trimming. Here the sample spans around 280,000 clones, 86% being singletons. The chain joins TRBV3-1 (or the pseudogene TRBV3-2) to TRBJ1-4; D possibly corresponds to TRBD1 (5 bases). This TCR came from a young woman who had recovered from COVID-19. Material: peripheral blood. CDR3 nucleotide sequence: TGTGCCAGCAGCCAAAAAGGGGATGAAAAACTGTTTTTT. This translates into CASSQKGDEKLFF.